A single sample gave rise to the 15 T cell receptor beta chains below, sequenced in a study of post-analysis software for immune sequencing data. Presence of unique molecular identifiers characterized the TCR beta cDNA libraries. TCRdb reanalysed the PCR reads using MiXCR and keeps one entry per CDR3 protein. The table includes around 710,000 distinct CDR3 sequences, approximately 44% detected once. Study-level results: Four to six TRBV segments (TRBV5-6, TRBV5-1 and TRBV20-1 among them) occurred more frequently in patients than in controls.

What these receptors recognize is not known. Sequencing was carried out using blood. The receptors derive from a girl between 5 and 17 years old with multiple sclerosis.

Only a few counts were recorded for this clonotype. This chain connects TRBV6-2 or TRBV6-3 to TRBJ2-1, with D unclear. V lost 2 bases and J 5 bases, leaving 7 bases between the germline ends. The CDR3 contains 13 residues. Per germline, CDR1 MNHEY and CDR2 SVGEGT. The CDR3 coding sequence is TGTGCCAGCAGTTACGTTGCCCACAATGAGCAGTTCTTC. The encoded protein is CASSYVAHNEQFF.

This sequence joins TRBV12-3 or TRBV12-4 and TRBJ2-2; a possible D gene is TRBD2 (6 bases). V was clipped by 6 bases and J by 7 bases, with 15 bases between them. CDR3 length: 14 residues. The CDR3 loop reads CASSRSGGLGELFF. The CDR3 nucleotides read TGTGCCAGCAGCCGTAGCGGAGGCCTCGGGGAGCTGTTTTTT.

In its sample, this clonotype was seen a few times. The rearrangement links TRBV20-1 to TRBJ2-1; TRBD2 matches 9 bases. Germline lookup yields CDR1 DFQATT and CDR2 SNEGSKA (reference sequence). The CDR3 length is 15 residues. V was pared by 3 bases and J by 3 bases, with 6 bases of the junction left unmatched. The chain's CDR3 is CSARVLAGGYNEQFF. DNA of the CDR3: TGCAGTGCTAGGGTACTAGCGGGCGGCTACAATGAGCAGTTCTTC.

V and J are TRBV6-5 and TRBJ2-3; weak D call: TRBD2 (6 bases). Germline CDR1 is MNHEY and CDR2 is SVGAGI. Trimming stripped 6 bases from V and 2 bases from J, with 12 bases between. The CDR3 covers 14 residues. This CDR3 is CASRRRGYTDTQYF. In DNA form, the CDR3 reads TGTGCCAGCAGAAGGCGGGGCTACACAGATACGCAGTATTTT.

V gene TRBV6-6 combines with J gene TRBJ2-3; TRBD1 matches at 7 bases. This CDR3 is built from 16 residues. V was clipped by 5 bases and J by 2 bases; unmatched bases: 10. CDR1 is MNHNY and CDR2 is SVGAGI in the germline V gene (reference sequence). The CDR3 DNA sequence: TGTGCCAGCAGTCGATCCGACAGGGTACCCACAGATACGCAGTATTTT. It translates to CASSRSDRVPTDTQYF.

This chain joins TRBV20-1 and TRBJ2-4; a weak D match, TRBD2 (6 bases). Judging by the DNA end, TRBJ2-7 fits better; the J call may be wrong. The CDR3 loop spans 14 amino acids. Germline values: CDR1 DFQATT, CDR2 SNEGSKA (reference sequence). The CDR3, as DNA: TGCAGTGCTAGACGGGGGAAGTCCTTCCACGAGCAGTACTTC. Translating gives CSARRGKSFHEQYF.

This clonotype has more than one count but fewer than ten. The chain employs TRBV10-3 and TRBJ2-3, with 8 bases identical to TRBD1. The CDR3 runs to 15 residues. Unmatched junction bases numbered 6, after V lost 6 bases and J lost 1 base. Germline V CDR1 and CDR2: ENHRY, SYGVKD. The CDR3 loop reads CAISEDRAGTDTQYF. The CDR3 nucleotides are TGTGCCATCAGCGAGGACAGGGCGGGCACAGATACGCAGTATTTT.

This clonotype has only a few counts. The CDR3 sequence is CASSWGSTGTRVLAGNEQYF. CDR3 coding DNA: TGCGCCAGCAGCTGGGGCTCGACAGGAACTCGGGTACTAGCGGGTAACGAGCAGTACTTC. The rearrangement joins TRBV5-1 to TRBJ2-5, with 9 bases identical to TRBD2. The J call may be faulty, since TRBJ2-7 better matches the DNA end. Germline loops: CDR1 SGHRS, CDR2 YFSETQ. The CDR3 totals 20 residues.

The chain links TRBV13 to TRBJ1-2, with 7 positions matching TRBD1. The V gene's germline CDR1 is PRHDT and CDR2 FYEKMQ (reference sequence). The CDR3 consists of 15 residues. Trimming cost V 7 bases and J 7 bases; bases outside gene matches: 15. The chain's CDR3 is CASNRDSRPNSGYTF. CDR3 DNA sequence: TGTGCCAGCAATCGGGACAGTAGGCCGAATTCTGGCTACACCTTC.

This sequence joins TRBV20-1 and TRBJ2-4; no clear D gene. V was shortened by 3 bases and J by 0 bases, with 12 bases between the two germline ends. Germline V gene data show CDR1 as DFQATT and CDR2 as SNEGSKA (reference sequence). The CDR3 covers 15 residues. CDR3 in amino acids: CSAREQELAKNIQYF. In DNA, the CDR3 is TGCAGTGCTAGGGAGCAGGAGCTAGCCAAAAACATTCAGTACTTC.

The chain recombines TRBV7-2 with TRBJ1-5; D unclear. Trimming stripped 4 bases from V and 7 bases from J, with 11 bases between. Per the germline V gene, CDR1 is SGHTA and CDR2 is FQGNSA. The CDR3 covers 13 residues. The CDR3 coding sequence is TGTGCCAGCAGCTCAGGCCTTTTCCAGCCCCAGCATTTT. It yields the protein CASSSGLFQPQHF.

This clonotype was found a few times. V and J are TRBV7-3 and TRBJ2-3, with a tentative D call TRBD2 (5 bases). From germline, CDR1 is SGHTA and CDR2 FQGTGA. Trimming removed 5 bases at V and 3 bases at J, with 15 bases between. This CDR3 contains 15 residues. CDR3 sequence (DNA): TGTGCCAGCAGCCCGACTGGATCGGGAACAGATACGCAGTATTTT. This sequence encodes CASSPTGSGTDTQYF. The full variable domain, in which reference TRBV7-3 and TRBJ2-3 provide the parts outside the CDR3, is GAGVSQTPSNKVTEKGKYVELRCDPISGHTALYWYRQSLGQGPEFLIYFQGTGAADDSGLPNDRFFAVRPEGSVSTLKIQRTERGDSAVYLCASSPTGSGTDTQYFGPGTRLTVL.

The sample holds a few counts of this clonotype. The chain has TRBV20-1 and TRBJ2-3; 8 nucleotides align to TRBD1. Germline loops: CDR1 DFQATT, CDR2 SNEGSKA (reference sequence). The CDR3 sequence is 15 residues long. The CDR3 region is CSITGQGPSTDTQYF. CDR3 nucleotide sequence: TGCAGCATAACCGGACAGGGACCAAGCACAGATACGCAGTATTTT.

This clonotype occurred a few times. CDR3 loop: CASSLEGLTYEQYF. The CDR3 coding sequence is TGTGCCAGCAGTTTAGAAGGGCTTACCTACGAGCAGTACTTC. The J gene is TRBJ2-7, the V gene TRBV12-3 or TRBV12-4; no clear D. The CDR3 has 14 residues. V shed 1 base and J shed 2 bases, with 9 bases lying between them.

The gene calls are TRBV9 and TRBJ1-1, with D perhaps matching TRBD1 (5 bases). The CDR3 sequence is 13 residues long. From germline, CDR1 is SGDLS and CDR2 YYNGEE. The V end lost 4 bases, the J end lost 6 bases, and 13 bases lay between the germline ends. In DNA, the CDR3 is TGTGCCAGCAGCAAAAGGCAGGGTGCTGAAGCTTTCTTT. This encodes CASSKRQGAEAFF.